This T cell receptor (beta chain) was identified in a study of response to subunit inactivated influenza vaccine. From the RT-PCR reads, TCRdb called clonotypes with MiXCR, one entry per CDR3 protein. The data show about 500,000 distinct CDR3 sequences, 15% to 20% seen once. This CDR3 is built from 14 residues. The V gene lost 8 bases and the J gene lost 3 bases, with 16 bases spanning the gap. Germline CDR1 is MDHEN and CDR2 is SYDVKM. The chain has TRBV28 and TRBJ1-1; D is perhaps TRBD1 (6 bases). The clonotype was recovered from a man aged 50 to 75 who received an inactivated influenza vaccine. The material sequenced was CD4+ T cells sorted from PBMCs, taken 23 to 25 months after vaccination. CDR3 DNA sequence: TGTGCCAGCGGTTACCCAGGGGTGGACACTGAAGCTTTCTTT. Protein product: CASGYPGVDTEAFF.